Presented here are 20 T cell receptor beta chains from one specimen sequenced in a study of blood T cell repertoires in COVID-19. Libraries were prepared by immunoSEQ multiplex PCR; TCRdb keeps only in-frame clonotypes and omits some of them. The repertoire holds 240,000 or so clones, around 90% seen once, with more than 6.5% in the top ten. Sequencing was performed on peripheral blood. The receptors were sampled from a woman aged 70-85 years with active or convalescent COVID-19.

The gene calls are TRBV9 and TRBJ1-1; tentative D call: TRBD1 (5 bases). This CDR3 contains 13 residues. V was shortened by 2 bases and J by 5 bases, with 10 bases between the two germline ends. Germline V gene data show CDR1 as SGDLS and CDR2 as YYNGEE. CDR3 in DNA: TGTGCCAGCAGCGTGGGGCCGGAGACTGAAGCTTTCTTT. This codes for CASSVGPETEAFF.

The CDR3 region has the DNA TGTGCCAGCAGTTTAGGGCGGGACACTGAAGCTTTCTTT. Translating gives CASSLGRDTEAFF. The J gene is TRBJ1-1, the V gene TRBV12-3 or TRBV12-4; D is ambiguous. The CDR3 contains 13 residues. V was pared by 1 base and J by 3 bases, with 6 bases between.

This clone showed up just once. The chain links TRBV29-1 to TRBJ1-3; no firm D call. V was cut by 4 bases and J by 0 bases, with 4 bases left in between. This CDR3 has 12 residues. Per germline, CDR1 SQVTM and CDR2 ANQGSEA. The CDR3 loop is CSVGSSGNTIYF. The DNA for the CDR3 is TGCAGCGTTGGCAGCTCTGGAAACACCATATATTTT.

V usage is TRBV12-3 or TRBV12-4 and J usage is TRBJ1-1; no firm D call. Trimming left V 8 bases short and J 9 bases short, with 13 bases between. This CDR3 is 11 amino acids long. CDR3 bases: TGTGCCAGCCACACCATCGAACAAGCTTTCTTT. Translating gives CASHTIEQAFF.

The chain carries TRBV7-3 and TRBJ1-4; 12 bases map to TRBD1. This CDR3 is built from 17 residues. Germline trimming cut 5 bases from V and 1 base from J; bases unmatched to any gene: 5. Looked up from germline, CDR1 is SGHTA and CDR2 is FQGTGA. CDR3 residues: CASSPWDRGRTNEKLFF. The CDR3 DNA reads TGTGCCAGCAGCCCGTGGGACAGGGGGCGAACTAATGAAAAACTGTTTTTT.

The chain uses TRBV7-8 and TRBJ2-3; no definite D call. Germline V gene lookup returns CDR1 SGHVS and CDR2 FQNEAQ. The CDR3 spans 14 residues. Trimming pared 6 bases from V and 1 base from J, leaving 11 bases between. CDR3 nucleotide sequence: TGTGCCAGCAGTAGCCTAGGCCGCACAGATACGCAGTATTTT. Translating gives CASSSLGRTDTQYF.

The rearrangement uses TRBV10-1 and TRBJ2-3; no firm D call. The length of the CDR3 is 12 residues. Germline values: CDR1 WNHNN, CDR2 SYGVQD (reference sequence). Deletions cut 4 bases from V and 0 bases from J, with 2 bases between. In DNA form, the CDR3 reads TGCGCCAGCAGTGCAAGCACAGATACGCAGTATTTT. Its translation: CASSASTDTQYF.

The rearrangement links TRBV10-3 to TRBJ2-3; D is perhaps TRBD2 (7 bases). This CDR3 has 17 residues. Looked up from germline, CDR1 is ENHRY and CDR2 is SYGVKD. The ends were cut back, 4 bases at V and 2 bases at J, with 19 bases in the middle. The CDR3 nucleotides read TGTGCCATCAGTGCTTCGGTAGGGAGGGGGACCACAGATACGCAGTATTTT. It codes for CAISASVGRGTTDTQYF.

The chain uses TRBV7-9 and TRBJ2-5; weak D call: TRBD2 (5 bases). Germline V gene sequence: CDR1 SEHNR, CDR2 FQNEAQ (reference sequence). The CDR3 spans 15 residues. The germline V and J ends were trimmed by 5 bases and 3 bases, with 16 bases remaining between them. The CDR3 DNA reads TGTGCCAGCAGCACCGGGAACTCCCTCGAAGAGACCCAGTACTTC. Its translation: CASSTGNSLEETQYF.

The V call is TRBV5-4, the J call TRBJ1-2; D is unresolved. V shed 1 base and J shed 3 bases, with 10 bases lying between them. CDR1 and CDR2 (germline): SGHNT, YYREEE (reference sequence). The CDR3 sequence is 14 residues long. For the CDR3, the DNA is TGTGCCAGCAGCTTGCCGAGGGTAGACTATGGCTACACCTTC. Encoded protein: CASSLPRVDYGYTF.

The rearrangement links TRBV6-2 or TRBV6-3 to TRBJ2-7; no firm D call. The V and J ends lost 5 bases and 5 bases respectively, with 7 bases between them. Germline CDR1 and CDR2: MNHEY and SVGEGT. This CDR3 is 11 amino acids long. The CDR3 nucleotides read TGTGCCAGCAGTCCCCTCCACGAGCAGTACTTC. It translates to CASSPLHEQYF.

The rearrangement links TRBV7-9 to TRBJ2-5, with a possible D match to TRBD1 (6 bases). CDR1 SEHNR and CDR2 FQNEAQ come from the germline V gene (reference sequence). Trimming cost V 3 bases and J 5 bases, with 10 bases left between them. CDR3 length equals 13 residues. The CDR3 DNA reads TGTGCCAGCAGCTTCACCAGGGGCGAGACCCAGTACTTC. This encodes CASSFTRGETQYF.

This chain links TRBV18 with TRBJ1-6; D possibly corresponds to TRBD1 (6 bases). This CDR3 is 14 amino acids long. CDR1 is KGHSH and CDR2 is LQKENI in the germline V gene. Deletions cut 3 bases from V and 6 bases from J, with 9 bases between. CDR3 protein: CASSPDSFNSPLHF. The CDR3 DNA reads TGTGCCAGCTCACCGGACAGTTTTAATTCACCCCTCCACTTT.

The CDR3 region has the DNA TGTGCCAGCAGCCAAGCGGCAGGGGCCCTCGAGCAGTACTTC. Translated: CASSQAAGALEQYF. V gene TRBV7-2 combines with J gene TRBJ2-7; TRBD1 is a possible D gene (6 bases). The CDR3 contains 14 residues. V was clipped by 5 bases and J by 6 bases, with 17 bases between them. Germline CDR1 reads SGHTA; CDR2 reads FQGNSA.

The chain uses TRBV7-9 and TRBJ1-4; TRBD1 matches at 8 bases. The CDR3 consists of 11 residues. The V and J ends lost 3 bases and 13 bases, in that order; junction bases with no gene match: 1. From germline, CDR1 is SEHNR and CDR2 FQNEAQ (reference sequence). The CDR3, as DNA: TGTGCCAGCAGCTTCGGGACAGGACTGTTTTTT. This sequence encodes CASSFGTGLFF.

The rearrangement links TRBV6-5 to TRBJ1-6; the D is unclear. The CDR3 is 13 amino acids. Trimming pared 6 bases from V and 4 bases from J, leaving 7 bases between. Germline CDR1 is MNHEY and CDR2 is SVGAGI. The CDR3 region is CASRRDYNSPLHF. CDR3 DNA: TGTGCCAGCAGGAGAGATTATAATTCACCCCTCCACTTT.

As regards this clone: The junction shows a germline mismatch at one end, possibly a read error. The chain combines TRBV5-1 with TRBJ1-1, with D perhaps TRBD1 (6 bases). Germline CDR1 reads SGHRS; CDR2 reads YFSETQ. This CDR3 is 15 amino acids long. The CDR3 region is CASSLVGGSNAEAFF. CDR3 coding DNA: TGCGCCAGCAGCTTGGTTGGGGGCTCGAACGCTGAAGCTTTCTTT.

The chain joins TRBV7-3 to TRBJ1-2, with D maybe TRBD1 (5 bases). The CDR3 totals 13 residues. Looked up from germline, CDR1 is SGHTA and CDR2 is FQGTGA. Trimming removed 4 bases from V and 4 bases from J, with 10 bases in between. In DNA, the CDR3 is TGTGCCAGCAGCTCAGGGTCCGGCTATGGCTACACCTTC. Protein: CASSSGSGYGYTF.

The V and J genes are TRBV6-2 or TRBV6-3 and TRBJ1-3; TRBD1 might be the D (5 bases). The CDR3 runs 16 residues. Germline values: CDR1 MNHEY, CDR2 SVGEGT. V lost 2 bases, J lost 0 bases, and 11 bases lay in between. CDR3 sequence reads: CASSYGHPTSGNTIYF. DNA of the CDR3: TGTGCCAGCAGTTACGGACACCCGACCTCTGGAAACACCATATATTTT.

The V gene is TRBV2, the J gene TRBJ1-5, with D perhaps matching TRBD1 (5 bases). The CDR3 is 14 residues long. Trimming shortened V by 5 bases and J by 2 bases, and 10 bases separated the two germline ends. The V gene's germline CDR1 is SNHLY and CDR2 FYNNEI. CDR3 region: CASSPQGGNQPQHF. Here the CDR3 DNA reads TGTGCCAGCAGTCCCCAGGGTGGCAATCAGCCCCAGCATTTT.